The next 23 T cell receptor beta chains were all read from a single sample in a study of PD-L1 blockade in urothelial cancer. Produced via immunoSEQ multiplex PCR; TCRdb's table is partial and in-frame only. The sample consists of some 38,000 clones, 70% to 90% of them appearing once. The time point: pretreatment peripheral blood. Sequenced here: PBMCs, sampled around atezolizumab (anti-PD-L1) treatment. The receptor source for this set is a man older than 75 with urothelial cancer.

There are a few counts of this clone. The chain employs TRBV29-1 and TRBJ2-2; TRBD1 is a possible D gene (6 bases). V was shortened by 4 bases and J by 4 bases, with 10 bases between the two germline ends. The CDR3 consists of 13 residues. CDR1 and CDR2 from the germline V gene are SQVTM and ANQGSEA. The CDR3 bases are TGCAGCGTTGGCAGGGGCGGCACCGGGGAGCTGTTTTTT. As protein: CSVGRGGTGELFF.

The CDR3 reads CASSLGLTETQYF. The CDR3 nucleotides read TGCGCCAGCAGCTTGGGACTCACAGAGACCCAGTACTTC. This chain links TRBV5-1 with TRBJ2-5; D remains ambiguous. The CDR3 sequence is 13 residues long. CDR1 is SGHRS, CDR2 YFSETQ, per germline. The V and J ends lost 0 bases and 4 bases respectively, with 7 bases between them. The full variable domain, completed using reference TRBV5-1 and TRBJ2-5, is KAGVTQTPRYLIKTRGQQVTLSCSPISGHRSVSWYQQTPGQGLQFLFEYFSETQRNKGNFPGRFSGRQFSNSRSEMNVSTLELGDSALYLCASSLGLTETQYFGPGTRLLVL.

This clone was recorded only once. The chain couples TRBV7-9 to TRBJ2-7, with 7 bases fitting TRBD2. There are 13 residues in the CDR3. From germline, CDR1 is SEHNR and CDR2 FQNEAQ (reference sequence). Trimming cost V 1 base and J 7 bases; bases outside gene matches: 4. CDR3 amino acids: CASSLDGLGEQYF. The CDR3 nucleotides read TGTGCCAGCAGCTTAGATGGACTAGGGGAGCAGTACTTC.

The chain has TRBV7-2 and TRBJ1-1; D is ambiguous. The CDR3 totals 14 residues. V was trimmed by 5 bases and J by 1 base, leaving 11 bases between them. CDR1 is SGHTA, CDR2 FQGNSA, per germline. This chain's CDR3 is CASSPRAGNTEAFF. The DNA of the CDR3 is TGTGCCAGCAGCCCCCGGGCGGGGAACACTGAAGCTTTCTTT.

V gene TRBV6-6 combines with J gene TRBJ1-1; D perhaps matches TRBD1 (5 bases). The germline V gene encodes CDR1 MNHNY and CDR2 SVGAGI (reference sequence). The V end lost 2 bases, the J end lost 1 base, and 8 bases lay between the germline ends. The CDR3 extends over 14 amino acids. CDR3 nucleotide sequence: TGTGCCAGCAGTTACGCGACAGAGAACACTGAAGCTTTCTTT. Translated, it gives CASSYATENTEAFF.

V gene TRBV12-5 combines with J gene TRBJ1-3, with no clear D. CDR1 is LGHNT and CDR2 is FRNRAP in the germline V gene. The CDR3 runs 13 residues. V was cut by 8 bases and J by 4 bases, with 12 bases left in between. The DNA for the CDR3 is TGTGCTAGTACTGTTTTGAACGGAAACACCATATATTTT. As protein: CASTVLNGNTIYF.

The sample holds a few counts of this clone. CDR3 sequence (DNA): TGTGCCAGCATGAGGGCGGGAGCCCCTGGCGAGCAGTACTTC. Translating gives CASMRAGAPGEQYF. The chain combines TRBV7-9 with TRBJ2-7; TRBD2 matches 7 bases. The V and J ends lost 7 bases and 6 bases, in that order; junction bases with no gene match: 12. Looked up from germline, CDR1 is SEHNR and CDR2 is FQNEAQ (reference sequence). The CDR3 sequence is 14 residues long.

This sequence joins TRBV28 and TRBJ2-1, with D perhaps matching TRBD2 (6 bases). The V end lost 1 base, the J end lost 9 bases, and 10 bases lay between the germline ends. The CDR3 covers 13 residues. The germline V gene encodes CDR1 MDHEN and CDR2 SYDVKM. Here the CDR3 reads CASSLFGEAEQFF. The CDR3 coding sequence is TGTGCCAGCAGTTTATTCGGGGAGGCTGAGCAGTTCTTC.

This sequence joins TRBV29-1 and TRBJ2-1; 7 bases line up with TRBD1. The CDR3 loop spans 15 amino acids. Germline values: CDR1 SQVTM, CDR2 ANQGSEA. J was trimmed by 0 bases and V by 6 bases; bases with no gene match: 8. CDR3 region: CSVLGQTSSYNEQFF. The CDR3 DNA is TGCAGCGTCCTGGGACAGACGAGCTCCTACAATGAGCAGTTCTTC.

This CDR3 is CASSSGQGGYYEQYF. CDR3 in DNA: TGTGCCAGCAGCTCTGGACAGGGGGGATACTACGAGCAGTACTTC. The V and J genes are TRBV5-5 and TRBJ2-7; the match to TRBD1 covers 10 bases. CDR1 and CDR2 (germline): SGHKS, YYEKEE (reference sequence). The CDR3 has 15 residues. Trimming removed 3 bases from V and 3 bases from J; junction bases left unmatched: 6. Variable domain in full (rest from reference TRBV5-5 and TRBJ2-7): DAGVTQSPTHLIKTRGQQVTLRCSPISGHKSVSWYQQVLGQGPQFIFQYYEKEERGRGNFPDRFSARQFPNYSSELNVNALLLGDSALYLCASSSGQGGYYEQYFGPGTRLTVT.

This chain connects TRBV18 to TRBJ2-2, with D maybe TRBD2 (5 bases). The CDR3 sequence is 15 residues long. V was cut by 4 bases and J by 8 bases, with 17 bases left in between. Germline values: CDR1 KGHSH, CDR2 LQKENI. As DNA, the CDR3 is TGTGCCAGCTCACAACTAGGAACTTCTGAAGGGGAGCTGTTTTTT. Translating it yields CASSQLGTSEGELFF.

The chain uses TRBV27 and TRBJ1-5, with D hard to call. The CDR3 spans 14 residues. Trimming left V 5 bases short and J 6 bases short, with 14 bases between. CDR1 and CDR2 from the germline V gene are MNHEY and SMNVEV (reference sequence). The CDR3 protein is CASSGGGLSQPQHF. CDR3 DNA: TGTGCCAGCAGTGGCGGCGGGTTGAGTCAGCCCCAGCATTTT.

The genes are TRBV14 and TRBJ2-7; 7 bases agree with TRBD1. V dropped 4 bases and J dropped 1; count of bases not matched to a gene: 13. The CDR3 sequence is 17 residues long. Germline CDR1 is SGHDN and CDR2 is FVKESK. This chain's CDR3 is CASSPGVWDSGSYEQYF. The CDR3 nucleotides read TGTGCCAGCAGCCCTGGGGTCTGGGACAGTGGATCCTACGAGCAGTACTTC.

This rearrangement joins TRBV5-1 to TRBJ2-1, with D unresolved. Trimming cost V 4 bases and J 6 bases, with 8 bases left between them. The CDR3 runs 12 residues. CDR1 and CDR2 (germline): SGHRS, YFSETQ. CDR3 region: CASSQVGNEQFF. CDR3 in DNA: TGCGCCAGCAGCCAGGTGGGCAATGAGCAGTTCTTC.

This clone has a single count. The chain links TRBV2 to TRBJ2-5, with TRBD2 matching over 8 bases. The ends lost 6 bases at V and 2 bases at J; junction bases unmatched: 5. This CDR3 spans 14 amino acids. The germline gives CDR1 SNHLY, CDR2 FYNNEI. DNA of the CDR3: TGTGCCAGCAGAGCTACTAGCGGACAAGAGACCCAGTACTTC. It yields the protein CASRATSGQETQYF.

The chain employs TRBV11-2 and TRBJ2-7; TRBD1 matches 7 bases. In germline, CDR1 is SGHAT, CDR2 FQNNGV. The CDR3 is 12 amino acids. V lost 8 bases and J lost 5; bases outside the gene matches: 6. The DNA of the CDR3 is TGTGCCAGCGAGAGACAGGGCCACGAGCAGTACTTC. Translated: CASERQGHEQYF.

The chain joins TRBV11-3 to TRBJ2-3; 12 bases match TRBD2. Germline CDR1 is SGHNT and CDR2 is YENEEA. With V trimmed by 1 base and J by 0 bases, 8 bases remained unmatched. The CDR3 loop spans 19 amino acids. The CDR3 protein is CASSLGTTSGGSSTDTQYF. For the CDR3, the DNA is TGTGCCAGCAGCTTAGGGACGACTAGCGGGGGCTCTAGCACAGATACGCAGTATTTT.

About this clone: An end of the junction differs from the germline gene, which may be a read error. The J gene is TRBJ2-7, the V gene TRBV5-1; 10 nucleotides line up with TRBD1. The CDR3 extends over 16 amino acids. Germline V gives CDR1 SGHRS, CDR2 YFSETQ. CDR3 sequence (DNA): TGCGCCAGCAACTTGGCCCCGGGACAGGGGCTTTACGAGCAGTACTTC. Amino acids: CASNLAPGQGLYEQYF.

This clone was counted a single time. The V gene is TRBV29-1, the J gene TRBJ2-1; TRBD2 agrees at 7 bases. This CDR3 spans 14 amino acids. Germline V gene sequence: CDR1 SQVTM, CDR2 ANQGSEA. V shed 7 bases, J shed 0 bases, and the junction held 6 bases outside the gene matches. Here the CDR3 DNA reads TGCAGCGGGGAGCGGGACTCCTCCTACAATGAGCAGTTCTTC. It codes for CSGERDSSYNEQFF.

The chain couples TRBV5-4 to TRBJ2-5, with TRBD1 as a possible D gene (6 bases). Germline V lookup: CDR1 SGHNT, CDR2 YYREEE (reference sequence). The length of the CDR3 is 14 residues. V was trimmed by 0 bases and J by 2 bases, leaving 8 bases between them. The CDR3 region is CASSLVQGQETQYF. The CDR3 bases are TGTGCCAGCAGCTTGGTGCAGGGGCAAGAGACCCAGTACTTC.

V usage is TRBV18 and J usage is TRBJ2-5, with D possibly being TRBD2 (6 bases). CDR1 and CDR2 from the germline V gene are KGHSH and LQKENI. The CDR3 is 14 amino acids. V dropped 0 bases and J dropped 2 bases, with 7 bases sitting between them. CDR3 residues: CASSPPGLQETQYF. The CDR3 DNA reads TGTGCCAGCTCACCACCGGGACTGCAAGAGACCCAGTACTTC.

The chain couples TRBV7-6 to TRBJ2-5; TRBD1 might be the D (6 bases). Germline CDR1 and CDR2: SGHVS and FNYEAQ. V was cut by 1 base and J by 2 bases, with 11 bases left in between. The CDR3 is made up of 15 amino acids. The CDR3 nucleotides are TGTGCCAGCAGCTTAGTGGATGGACAGCAAGAGACCCAGTACTTC. Translation: CASSLVDGQQETQYF.

The V gene is TRBV18, the J gene TRBJ1-5; D uncertain. Germline-derived CDR1 and CDR2 are KGHSH and LQKENI. V lost 3 bases, J lost 4 bases, and 13 bases lay in between. The CDR3 is made up of 15 amino acids. The chain's CDR3 is CASSPDSFRNQPQHF. Here the CDR3 DNA reads TGTGCCAGCTCACCGGACTCCTTTCGGAATCAGCCCCAGCATTTT. The variable domain in full, completed from reference TRBV18 and TRBJ1-5, reads NAGVMQNPRHLVRRRGQEARLRCSPMKGHSHVYWYRQLPEEGLKFMVYLQKENIIDESGMPKERFSAEFPKEGPSILRIQQVVRGDSAAYFCASSPDSFRNQPQHFGDGTRLSIL.